One sample yielded the 11 T cell receptor beta chains listed below, sequenced in a study of cytomegalovirus exposure and HLA in healthy donors. The PCR employed 60 Vbeta primers together with 13 Jbeta primers. Measured with immunoSEQ multiplex PCR; TCRdb has only the in-frame clones, and not every one. The sample holds 130,000 to 150,000 clones, 60% to 85% seen once. Specimen: PBMCs. The receptors were sampled from a man aged 40-50 years in good health and CMV-seropositive.

The chain employs TRBV2 and TRBJ2-1, with D possibly TRBD1 on 7 matching bases. The ends were cut back, 6 bases at V and 6 bases at J, with 18 bases in the middle. CDR1 is SNHLY and CDR2 is FYNNEI in the germline V gene. CDR3 length: 15 residues. The CDR3 spells CASSSSRGAGNEQFF. The CDR3 DNA reads TGTGCCAGCAGCTCTAGCAGGGGGGCAGGCAATGAGCAGTTCTTC.

The chain couples TRBV5-8 to TRBJ2-1; 11 positions agree with TRBD2. With 2 bases clipped from V and 1 base from J, the junction kept 8 bases outside the gene matches. This CDR3 is built from 18 residues. From germline, CDR1 is SGHTS and CDR2 YDEGEE. The chain's CDR3 is CASSFILTSGSSYNEQFF. CDR3 coding DNA: TGTGCCAGCAGCTTTATCTTAACTAGCGGGAGTTCCTACAATGAGCAGTTCTTC.

This sequence joins TRBV30 and TRBJ2-5, with a weak D call TRBD2 (6 bases). Germline V gene sequence: CDR1 GTSNPN, CDR2 SVGIG (reference sequence). The length of the CDR3 is 14 residues. V lost 4 bases to trimming and J lost 4 bases, with 16 bases between them. The CDR3 is CAWTSVGGRETQYF. The CDR3 nucleotides read TGTGCCTGGACCTCGGTGGGGGGAAGAGAGACCCAGTACTTC.

CDR3 sequence reads: CASSPLAGGNTIYF. The CDR3 coding sequence is TGTGCCAGCAGCCCCCTGGCAGGGGGAAACACCATATATTTT. The chain uses TRBV9 and TRBJ1-3; tentative D call: TRBD1 (5 bases). V was shortened by 4 bases and J by 4 bases, with 12 bases between the two germline ends. CDR3 length equals 14 residues. The germline CDR1 and CDR2 sequences are SGDLS and YYNGEE.

The chain uses TRBV27 and TRBJ2-7; 7 bases line up with TRBD1. Germline V CDR1 and CDR2: MNHEY, SMNVEV (reference sequence). Unmatched junction bases numbered 2, after V lost 2 bases and J lost 1 base. The CDR3 runs 14 residues. The CDR3 spells CASSLMGQSYEQYF. Written as DNA, the CDR3 is TGTGCCAGCAGTTTAATGGGACAGTCCTACGAGCAGTACTTC.

The chain employs TRBV6-5 and TRBJ1-3; 7 bases map to TRBD1. The CDR3 has 15 amino acids. V trimming: 6 bases; J trimming: 0 bases; junction bases outside the gene matches: 5. Per germline, CDR1 MNHEY and CDR2 SVGAGI. CDR3 nucleotides: TGTGCCAGCAGATCGGACAGGTTCTCTGGAAACACCATATATTTT. It codes for CASRSDRFSGNTIYF.

This rearrangement joins TRBV6-5 to TRBJ2-7; a possible D gene is TRBD1 (8 bases). Trimming took off 5 bases at V and 3 bases at J, with 14 bases between the two ends. Germline CDR1 is MNHEY and CDR2 is SVGAGI. The CDR3 is 14 residues long. For the CDR3, the DNA is TGTGCCAGCAGTCGATACAGGGGGGGCTACGAGCAGTACTTC. Encoded protein: CASSRYRGGYEQYF.

The V and J genes are TRBV6-1 and TRBJ1-2, with 7 positions matching TRBD1. Germline CDR1 and CDR2: MNHNS and SASEGT. The CDR3 extends over 15 amino acids. V dropped 6 bases and J dropped 2; count of bases not matched to a gene: 9. CDR3 region: CASRGGQRGNYGYTF. The CDR3 DNA reads TGTGCCAGCAGGGGGGGACAGAGGGGAAACTATGGCTACACCTTC.

The chain employs TRBV5-1 and TRBJ1-4, with D unclear. V lost 2 bases to trimming and J lost 3 bases, with 8 bases between them. Germline V gene data show CDR1 as SGHRS and CDR2 as YFSETQ. This CDR3 is built from 14 residues. CDR3 region: CASSFGIPNEKLFF. The CDR3 region has the DNA TGCGCCAGCAGCTTCGGGATCCCTAATGAAAAACTGTTTTTT.

This chain connects TRBV18 to TRBJ1-1; D might be TRBD1 (6 bases). Germline-derived CDR1 and CDR2 are KGHSH and LQKENI. The CDR3 is 13 residues long. V lost 4 bases, J lost 2 bases, and 8 bases lay in between. The CDR3 bases are TGTGCCAGCTCACAGGACAGTAACACTGAAGCTTTCTTT. Amino acid sequence: CASSQDSNTEAFF.

The chain uses TRBV19 and TRBJ2-7; the match to TRBD2 covers 11 bases. The CDR3 sequence is 15 residues long. The germline gives CDR1 LNHDA, CDR2 SQIVND (reference sequence). With V trimmed by 5 bases and J by 6 bases, 9 bases remained unmatched. The CDR3 is CASSVFSGRAFEQYF. CDR3 bases: TGTGCCAGTAGTGTCTTTAGCGGGAGGGCCTTCGAGCAGTACTTC.